This T cell receptor beta chain is from a study of T cells in Graves' hyperthyroidism and ophthalmopathy. Across the study: Upon initial diagnosis and before any treatment, peripheral blood was collected.

Findings and caveats of the study: Most expanded thyroid clonotypes above 0.001 also appeared in blood.

It was RNA transcripts that yielded the amplified TCR beta CDR3 regions. The HTBI primer set was used in a first-round RT-PCR of the TCR CDR3. TCRdb re-called the multiplex PCR reads through MiXCR, storing one row per CDR3 protein. There are about half a million distinct CDR3 sequences in the sample; approximately 25% occur only once, and approximately 10% lies in the top ten. CDR1 is MGHRA, CDR2 YSYEKL, per germline. The CDR3 sequence is 15 residues long. The V end lost 1 base, the J end lost 7 bases, and 16 bases lay between the germline ends. Many counts were recorded for this clonotype. Its antigen remains unknown.

The chain couples TRBV4-1 to TRBJ2-5; the D is unclear. This receptor was taken from a woman aged 25 to 45 with Graves' ophthalmopathy. Input material: blood. The CDR3 DNA sequence: TGCGCCAGCAGCCAAGTTGGGGTGGTGGAAGTGACCCAGTACTTC. This translates into CASSQVGVVEVTQYF.